Following are 17 T cell receptor beta chains from one sample sequenced in a study of T cell responses to AZD1222 COVID-19 vaccine. Here immunoSEQ multiplex PCR was the method, and the copy in TCRdb shows in-frame clones only, minus some. This sample has approximately 150,000 clones, with about nine tenths found just once. Source: peripheral blood, taken on day 0 of AZD1222 vaccination. The receptors shown here come from an adult in good health.

The chain couples TRBV7-9 to TRBJ2-1, with 7 bases fitting TRBD2. J gave up 15 bases and V 6 bases, and 11 bases lay outside the gene matches. CDR1 and CDR2 from the germline V gene are SEHNR and FQNEAQ (reference sequence). This CDR3 comprises 12 residues. The CDR3 DNA sequence: TGTGCCAGCAGTCTTGGGGAGGGGACGAGGTTCTTC. It translates to CASSLGEGTRFF.

The chain has TRBV5-8 and TRBJ2-5, with D possibly being TRBD2 (5 bases). The CDR3 extends over 10 amino acids. The V end lost 4 bases, the J end lost 7 bases, and 5 bases lay between the germline ends. CDR1 is SGHTS, CDR2 YDEGEE, per germline. CDR3 coding DNA: TGTGCCAGCAGCGCGGGGACCCAGTACTTC. This sequence encodes CASSAGTQYF. Variable domain in full (rest from reference TRBV5-8 and TRBJ2-5): EAGVTQSPTHLIKTRGQQATLRCSPISGHTSVYWYQQALGLGLQFLLWYDEGEERNRGNFPPRFSGRQFPNYSSELNVNALELEDSALYLCASSAGTQYFGPGTRLLVL.

The chain recombines TRBV3-1 (or the pseudogene TRBV3-2) with TRBJ1-4; tentatively, D is TRBD1 (5 bases). The germline V gene has CDR1 LGHDT and CDR2 YNNKEL (reference sequence). Trimming took off 5 bases at V and 4 bases at J, with 11 bases between the two ends. The CDR3 consists of 14 residues. In DNA form, the CDR3 reads TGTGCCAGCAGCTTGTACGGGGGTAATGAAAAACTGTTTTTT. Its translation: CASSLYGGNEKLFF.

The V gene is TRBV12-5, the J gene TRBJ1-5; 8 bases map to TRBD1. The CDR3 is 18 amino acids. J was trimmed by 2 bases and V by 0 bases; bases with no gene match: 9. Germline V gene data show CDR1 as LGHNT and CDR2 as FRNRAP. The CDR3 reads CASGLVRLQGGGNQPQHF. CDR3 nucleotides: TGTGCTAGTGGTTTGGTAAGACTACAGGGGGGTGGCAATCAGCCCCAGCATTTT.

The chain is built from TRBV11-2 and TRBJ1-3; 10 bases map to TRBD1. The CDR3 consists of 19 residues. The V gene's germline CDR1 is SGHAT and CDR2 FQNNGV. Germline trimming cut 7 bases from V and 5 bases from J; bases unmatched to any gene: 20. DNA of the CDR3: TGTGCCAGCACCCAAGACCCCGGACAGGGGGTCCTTTTGAGAAACACCATATATTTT. Translated: CASTQDPGQGVLLRNTIYF.

This chain joins TRBV28 and TRBJ2-1; maybe TRBD2 (6 bases). V was trimmed by 5 bases and J by 8 bases, leaving 22 bases between them. The CDR3 has 16 amino acids. The germline V gene encodes CDR1 MDHEN and CDR2 SYDVKM. As DNA, the CDR3 is TGTGCCAGCAGTACCCTCTCTGGACCCGGCGGGGATGAGCAGTTCTTC. Residues: CASSTLSGPGGDEQFF.

This chain joins TRBV28 and TRBJ1-2; D is possibly TRBD1 (5 bases). The germline CDR1 and CDR2 sequences are MDHEN and SYDVKM. The CDR3 totals 14 residues. Deletions cut 5 bases from V and 2 bases from J, with 12 bases between. The CDR3 sequence is CASSIPWDNYGYTF. In nucleotides, the CDR3 is TGTGCCAGCAGTATACCATGGGACAACTATGGCTACACCTTC.

The chain is built from TRBV18 and TRBJ2-1; 8 bases are a match to TRBD2. The junction had 8 bases not matched to a gene; V was cut back by 3 bases and J by 7 bases. Germline CDR1 reads KGHSH; CDR2 reads LQKENI. The CDR3 has 15 amino acids. The CDR3 loop reads CASSPIAGSDNEQFF. CDR3 DNA sequence: TGTGCCAGCTCACCCATAGCGGGATCGGATAATGAGCAGTTCTTC.

The chain employs TRBV6-5 and TRBJ2-3, with 8 bases lining up with TRBD2. CDR3 length: 16 residues. CDR1 and CDR2 (germline): MNHEY, SVGAGI. With 2 bases clipped from V and 2 bases from J, the junction kept 6 bases outside the gene matches. The DNA of the CDR3 is TGTGCCAGCAGTTACCGCGGGAGGCCCAACACAGATACGCAGTATTTT. Translating gives CASSYRGRPNTDTQYF.

The J gene is TRBJ2-1, the V gene TRBV20-1; the D gene could be TRBD1 or TRBD2 (6 bases each). CDR1 DFQATT and CDR2 SNEGSKA come from the germline V gene (reference sequence). The length of the CDR3 is 11 residues. The CDR3 DNA reads TGCAGCCCGGAGGGGGACAATGAGCAGTTCTTC. Translated: CSPEGDNEQFF.

This rearrangement joins TRBV4-2 to TRBJ1-2, with 7 bases that match TRBD1. Unmatched junction bases numbered 16, after V lost 0 bases and J lost 6 bases. Germline V gives CDR1 LGHNA, CDR2 YNFKEQ. The CDR3 contains 18 residues. In DNA form, the CDR3 reads TGTGCCAGCAGCCAAGAATTGGCAGGGGGTCATGTACGCAATGGCTACACCTTC. Translated: CASSQELAGGHVRNGYTF.

This sequence joins TRBV5-4 and TRBJ1-1; 10 bases line up with TRBD1. The V segment lost 4 bases and the J segment 7 bases; nucleotides outside the gene matches: 7. Germline lookup yields CDR1 SGHNT and CDR2 YYREEE (reference sequence). The CDR3 consists of 14 residues. CDR3 sequence reads: CASSLTGGKGEAFF. CDR3 nucleotides: TGTGCCAGCAGCCTGACAGGGGGCAAGGGTGAAGCTTTCTTT. The variable domain in full, completed from reference TRBV5-4 and TRBJ1-1, reads ETGVTQSPTHLIKTRGQQVTLRCSSQSGHNTVSWYQQALGQGPQFIFQYYREEENGRGNFPPRFSGLQFPNYSSELNVNALELDDSALYLCASSLTGGKGEAFFGQGTRLTVV.

V and J are TRBV30 and TRBJ1-6; no definite D call. The germline V and J ends were trimmed by 1 base and 7 bases, with 8 bases remaining between them. The CDR3 is 13 residues long. Germline loops: CDR1 GTSNPN, CDR2 SVGIG (reference sequence). The chain's CDR3 is CAWSGAPNSPLHF. The DNA of the CDR3 is TGTGCCTGGAGTGGGGCACCGAATTCACCCCTCCACTTT.

V is TRBV28 and J is TRBJ1-1; D might be TRBD1 (5 bases). Trimming pared 2 bases from V and 5 bases from J, leaving 15 bases between. This CDR3 region has 15 residues. The germline V gene has CDR1 MDHEN and CDR2 SYDVKM. CDR3 region: CASSLRGSGSTEAFF. The DNA for the CDR3 is TGTGCCAGCAGTTTAAGGGGTTCAGGAAGTACTGAAGCTTTCTTT.

The chain carries TRBV10-3 and TRBJ1-3; D remains unclear. The CDR3 length is 17 residues. Per germline, CDR1 ENHRY and CDR2 SYGVKD. Deletions cut 7 bases from V and 0 bases from J, with 19 bases between. The CDR3 sequence: CAIKGPNGIASGNTIYF. DNA of the CDR3: TGTGCCATCAAAGGGCCAAACGGGATTGCCTCTGGAAACACCATATATTTT.

The rearrangement joins TRBV30 to TRBJ1-1, with no clear D. The germline CDR1 and CDR2 sequences are GTSNPN and SVGIG (reference sequence). V was pared by 2 bases and J by 11 bases, with 9 bases between. The CDR3 is 10 residues long. The CDR3: CAWSPKRAFF. CDR3 in DNA: TGTGCCTGGAGTCCTAAACGGGCTTTCTTT.

This rearrangement joins TRBV6-5 to TRBJ1-5, with 9 bases matching TRBD1. CDR1 and CDR2 from the germline V gene are MNHEY and SVGAGI. There are 15 residues in the CDR3. V trimming: 0 bases; J trimming: 6 bases; junction bases outside the gene matches: 3. CDR3 residues: CASSYSGQGSQPQHF. CDR3 nucleotide sequence: TGTGCCAGCAGTTACTCGGGACAGGGAAGTCAGCCCCAGCATTTT.